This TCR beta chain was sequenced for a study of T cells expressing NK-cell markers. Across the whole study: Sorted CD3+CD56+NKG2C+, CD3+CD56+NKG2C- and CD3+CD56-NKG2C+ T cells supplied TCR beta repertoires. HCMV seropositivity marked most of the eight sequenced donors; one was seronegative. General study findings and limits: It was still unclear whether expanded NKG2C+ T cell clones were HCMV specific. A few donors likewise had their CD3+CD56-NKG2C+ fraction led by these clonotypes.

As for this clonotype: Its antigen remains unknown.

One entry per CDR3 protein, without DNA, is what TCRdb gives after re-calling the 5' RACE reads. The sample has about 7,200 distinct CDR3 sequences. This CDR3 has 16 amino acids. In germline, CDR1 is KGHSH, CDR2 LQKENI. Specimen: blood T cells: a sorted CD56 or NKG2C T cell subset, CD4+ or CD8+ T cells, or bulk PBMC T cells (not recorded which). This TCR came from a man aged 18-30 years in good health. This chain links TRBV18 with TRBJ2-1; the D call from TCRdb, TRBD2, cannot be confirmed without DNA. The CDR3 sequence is CASSPSPATSWHEQFF. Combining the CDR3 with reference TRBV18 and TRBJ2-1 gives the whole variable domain NAGVMQNPRHLVRRRGQEARLRCSPMKGHSHVYWYRQLPEEGLKFMVYLQKENIIDESGMPKERFSAEFPKEGPSILRIQQVVRGDSAAYFCASSPSPATSWHEQFFGPGTRLTVL.